Below, one T cell receptor (beta chain) is given with its context. The antigen it recognizes is unknown. The record has no base qualities; no much larger clone is one base away. Healthy HIV-negative adults with no recently reported acute infections or vaccinations were included as donors. Every donor was a Caucasian adult living in Nashville, Tennessee, USA. For unsorted samples, some 100 million PBMCs were counted and genomic DNA was extracted with the QIAamp DNA Blood Mini kit. After blood collection by leukapheresis, PBMCs were isolated using Ficoll-Histopaque density gradient centrifugation and then cryopreserved in the vapor phase of liquid nitrogen. This entry is derived from a study of shared clonotypes between healthy human individuals (TCRdb year 2020). Describing the broader study: The cohort included three men and a couple of women between 18 and 49 years of age. The study deeply sequenced blood TCR repertoires of five healthy adults to estimate repertoire size and the extent of clonotype sharing between individuals. To increase sequencing depth and limit assay-specific biases, different laboratories used diverse techniques to prepare libraries and sequence TCR repertoires. Each donor's leukapheresis produced roughly between about 0.85 and 10 billion PBMCs. Points the paper makes about the study in general: Only blood was sampled, and tissue TCR repertoires likely differ from those in blood. Pairwise subsampling led to the expectation that sequencing depth would affect the degree of clonotype sharing among donors. The genetic and exposure-history diversity represented was limited by the small number of donors.

Looking up the germline V gene yields CDR1 KGHSH and CDR2 LQKENI. The CDR3 runs 14 residues from the cysteine to the phenylalanine. Left in the record is the CDR3 DNA by itself, 42 bases read in frame from the first base. V was cut back by 8 bases and J by 2 bases, leaving a gap of 14 bases between them. Using the deep immunoSEQ assay, multiplex PCR amplified TCR CDR3 regions from genomic DNA. Extracted genomic DNA from each cell subset was spread evenly across all wells of several immunoSEQ 96-well plates, with each plate serving as a replicate. For unsorted PBMC, 300 ng genomic DNA, equal to around 30,000 T cell genomes, was loaded into each replicate PCR. Ten immunoSEQ deep assay plates were used to sequence the unsorted PBMC genomic DNA. Purified libraries were quantified with a Qubit 3.0 fluorometer, sized on a Bioanalyzer 2100, and re-quantified with the KAPA Library Quantification kit. Each immunoSEQ 96-well plate was sequenced on its own single-read 150-cycle Illumina NextSeq 550 flow cell. Regarding the original processing steps: The immunoSEQ output contained only junctional sequences without quality scores, so filtering could not match that applied to full-length reads. Sequences were annotated with PyIR, a Python wrapper for IgBLAST v1.9, using IMGT germline references to assign V/J genes and CDR3. Reads were filtered out if the reads had weak V/J assignments (E-value above 1e-6), no CDR3, stop codons, out-of-frame junctions, or ambiguous translated residues. V3J clonotypes were defined as sequences sharing the same inferred V gene, J gene, and CDR3 amino acid sequence. The percentage overlap between two repertoires was calculated by dividing the number of shared unique clonotypes by the size of the smaller repertoire. Richness of each repertoire was evaluated using RTK rarefaction, the Chao1 estimator, and Recon v2.1 estimates of unobserved clonotypes. The table comes from immuneACCESS by way of TCRdb, which keeps in-frame sequences with V and J called. Part of the clones is missing from these tables; in studies checked, under half for an unresolved V gene and the rest for unknown reasons. That table supplies the V and J calls and clone size; D and trimming were determined from the DNA. The sample contains 450,000 to 550,000 clones, about four fifths of them found a single time. Over 10% of the sample lies in the top ten.

The source material was PBMCs. Recombination joined TRBV18 with TRBJ2-3; D gene: possibly TRBD1, on 5 matching bases. The receptor was derived from a woman in her 40s in good health. Some clones in this sample may be carry-over from other donors' samples. The CDR3 protein sequence reads: CASHDRAHTDTQYF. DNA sequence: TGTGCCAGCCACGACAGAGCCCACACAGATACGCAGTATTTT.